This TCR beta chain came from a study of shared clonotypes between healthy human individuals. This CDR3 is built from 16 residues. V lost 3 bases to trimming and J lost 2 bases; unmatched junction nucleotides: 5. Germline V CDR1 and CDR2: MNHEY, SMNVEV (reference sequence). Method: immunoSEQ multiplex PCR; TCRdb's copy keeps in-frame clones and lacks some. The sample has some 630,000 clones, around 96% seen once. Naive CD8 cells were CD45RO-negative, positively selected for CCR7, excluding terminally differentiated effector memory CD45RA+ cells. This receptor was obtained from a woman aged 25-40 years in good health. V gene TRBV27 combines with J gene TRBJ2-2; 8 bases line up with TRBD2. The sequenced sample was naive CD8+ T cells sorted from blood. The CDR3 DNA is TGTGCCAGCAGTTTCTTGACTAGCGAAAACACCGGGGAGCTGTTTTTT. This gives the protein CASSFLTSENTGELFF.